The present T cell receptor (delta chain) was sequenced within a study of gamma delta lymphoproliferative disorders and STAT genes (dated by TCRdb to the late 2010s). Looking at the study overall: The LymphoTrack Dx TCRG Assay was used to prepare gamma-chain libraries from at least 50 ng of genomic DNA. Within a larger immunophenotypic and STAT-mutation study, TCR gamma and delta CDR3 repertoires were profiled by deep sequencing in Tgammadelta lymphoproliferative disease patients and healthy controls. To confirm the results, all delta-chain samples and two gamma-chain samples were sequenced a second time. Because no corresponding Invivoscribe delta assay was available, delta-chain libraries were prepared according to the EuroClonality-NGS working group standard operating procedure. Study-wide findings and limitations: In whole-repertoire clustering, patient gamma repertoires grouped separately from healthy controls, whereas delta repertoires showed no separation between groups. Almost every major gamma and delta clonotype found in patients was public, meaning shared with at least one healthy donor, with just a couple of gamma clonotypes being private to disease. The authors pointed out that NGS specificity may be lower at low frequencies, so whether leukemic clones are public or private needs to be confirmed. Control T cells likely spanned varied maturation stages, while leukemic cells were skewed toward terminal effectors, potentially limiting patient-control comparisons.

The germline V gene sets CDR1 to TSWWSYY and CDR2 to QGS. Trimming costs V 2 bases and J 3 bases, and their ends lie 31 bases apart. Taken from cysteine to phenylalanine, the CDR3 has 21 residues. The entry retains the CDR3 DNA only, 63 bases that are in frame from base 1. TCR sequencing was performed on genomic DNA from peripheral blood mononuclear cells isolated from patients and controls. Controls were approximately 23 healthy adult blood donors, with a median age of approximately 60 years and about 12 males and around 11 females, matched to patients for age and sex. Both library methods used multiplex PCR with primers targeting conserved V and J regions of the TCR genes. The amplicons were purified, pooled and then sequenced on an Illumina MiSeq platform. The authors' analysis ran thus. V(D)J alignment, clonotype assembly and translation were performed with MiXCR, whereas functionality assessment and CDR3 repertoire analyses were performed with VDJtools. CDR3 was defined according to IMGT, and analyses were limited to productive sequences using functional genes, with ORF genes and pseudogenes excluded. A custom Python script was used to search all patients and controls for identical amino acid CDR3s of major clonotypes (frequency >=5%). Clonotype frequencies in patients versus controls were compared with a one-sided non-parametric Wilcoxon test. Via CATT, TCRdb reprocessed the public reads, and rows with identical DNA were then joined. TCRdb's processing, not the authors', yielded these V and J calls. The table for this sample lists 1,500 to 2,000 delta-chain clones; 2.9% of them were counted only once. About 15% of the sample rests with the top ten.

This clone was picked up a small number of times. This clone's antigen is unknown. Nothing much larger sits one base from this clone, and base qualities are not available. The sample taken for sequencing was blood. The rearranged chain carries TRDV1 and TRDJ1; TRDD3 is a possible D gene, resting on 6 matching bases. The TCR comes from a human donor in good health. The bases are TGTGCTCTTGGGGAATGGTTGGTGGGGGCCCCCCCCCCACTTTATGCCGATAAACTCATCTTT. Translated, it gives CALGEWLVGAPPPLYADKLIF.